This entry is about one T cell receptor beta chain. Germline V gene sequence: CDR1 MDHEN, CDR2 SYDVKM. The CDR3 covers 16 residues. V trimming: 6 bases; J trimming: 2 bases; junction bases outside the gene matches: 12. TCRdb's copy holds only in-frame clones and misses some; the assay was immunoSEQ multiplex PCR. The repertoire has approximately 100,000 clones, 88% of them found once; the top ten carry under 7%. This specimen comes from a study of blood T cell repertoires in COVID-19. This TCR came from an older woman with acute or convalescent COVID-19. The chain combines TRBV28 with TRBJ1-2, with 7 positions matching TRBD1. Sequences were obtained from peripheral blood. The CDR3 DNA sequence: TGTGCCAGCAGACTAGGACAGGACCGCTCCAACTATGGCTACACCTTC. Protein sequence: CASRLGQDRSNYGYTF.